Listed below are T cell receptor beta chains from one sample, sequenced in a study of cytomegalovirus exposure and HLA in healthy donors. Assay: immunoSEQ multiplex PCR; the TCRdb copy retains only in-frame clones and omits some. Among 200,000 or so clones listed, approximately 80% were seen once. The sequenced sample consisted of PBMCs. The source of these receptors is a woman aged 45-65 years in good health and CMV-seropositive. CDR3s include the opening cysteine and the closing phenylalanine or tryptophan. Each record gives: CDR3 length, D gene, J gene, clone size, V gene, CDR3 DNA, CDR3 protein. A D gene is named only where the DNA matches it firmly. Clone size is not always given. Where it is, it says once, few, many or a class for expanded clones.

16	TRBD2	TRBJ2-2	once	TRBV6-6	TGTGCCAGCAGTTACTTAGAGACTAGCGGGGTCGGGGAGCTGTTTTTT	CASSYLETSGVGELFF
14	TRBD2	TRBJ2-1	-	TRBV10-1	TGCGCCACGTCCAGCGGGGGGGCCTACAATGAGCAGTTCTTC	CATSSGGAYNEQFF
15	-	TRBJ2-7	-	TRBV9	TGTGCCAGCAGCGTAGGGCAGGGGCCTTCCTACGAGCAGTACTTC	CASSVGQGPSYEQYF
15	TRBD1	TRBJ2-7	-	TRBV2	TGTGCCAGCAGGGACACAGGGGATTCGCCCTACGAGCAGCACTTC	CASRDTGDSPYEQHF
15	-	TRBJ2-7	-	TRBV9	TGTGCCAGCAGCGTAGCGCCTAGTACGGGGGACGAGCAGTACTTC	CASSVAPSTGDEQYF
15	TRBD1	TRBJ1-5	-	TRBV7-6	TGTGCCAGCAGCCTCAGGACAGGGGGCAATCAGCCCCAGCATTTT	CASSLRTGGNQPQHF
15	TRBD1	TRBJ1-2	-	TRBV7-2	TGTGCCAGCAGCCTCGGACAGGGGAGAAACTATGGCTACACCTTC	CASSLGQGRNYGYTF
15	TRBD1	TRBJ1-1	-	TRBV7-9	TGTGCCAGCAGCTACAAAGGGGGCGCGAAGCCTGAAGCTTTCTTT	CASSYKGGAKPEAFF
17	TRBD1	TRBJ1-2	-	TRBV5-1	TGCGCCAGCAGCTTGGCCACTGGGACAGGGTTTGACTATGGCTACACCTTC	CASSLATGTGFDYGYTF
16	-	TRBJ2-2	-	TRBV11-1	TGTGCCAGCAGCTTCCTGGCAGGGATCAACACCGGGGAGCTGTTTTTT	CASSFLAGINTGELFF
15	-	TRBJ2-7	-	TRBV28	TGTGCCAGCACTAAAAGACAGGCTATTGTCTACGAGCAGTACTTC	CASTKRQAIVYEQYF
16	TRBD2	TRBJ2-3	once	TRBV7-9	TGTGCCAGCAGCCCCTTACTAGCGGGCAACATAGATACGCAGTATTTT	CASSPLLAGNIDTQYF
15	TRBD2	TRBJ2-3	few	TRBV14	TGTGCCAGCAACCAGCGGGGGGCTAAGACAGATACGCAGTATTTT	CASNQRGAKTDTQYF
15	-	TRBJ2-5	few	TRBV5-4	TGTGCCAGCAGCTTCGGTGGAGGTAAAGAAGAGACCCAGTACTTC	CASSFGGGKEETQYF
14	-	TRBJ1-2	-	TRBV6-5	TGTGCCAGCAGCCGCTTGCACAGGGACTATGGCTACACCTTC	CASSRLHRDYGYTF
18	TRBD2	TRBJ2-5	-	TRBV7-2	TGTGCCAGCAGCTTAGCGCAGGGGACTAGCGGGTCGCAAGAGACCCAGTACTTC	CASSLAQGTSGSQETQYF
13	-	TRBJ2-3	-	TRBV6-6	TGTGCCAGCAGCTGGGACTTCCAGGATACGCAGTATTTT	CASSWDFQDTQYF
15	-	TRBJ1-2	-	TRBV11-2	TGTGCCAGCAGCTTAGAAAGCTACCTTAACTATGGCTACACCTTC	CASSLESYLNYGYTF
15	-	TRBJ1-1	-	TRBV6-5	TGTGCCAGCAGTTCATGGGGGCGGGCGGGCACTGAAGCTTTCTTT	CASSSWGRAGTEAFF
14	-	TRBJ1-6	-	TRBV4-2	TGTGCCAGCAGCCAAGTAGGGGGTAATTCACCCCTCCACTTT	CASSQVGGNSPLHF
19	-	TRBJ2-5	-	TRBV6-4	TGTGCCAGCAGTGACTCCCGGACAGCCAAGGTCCCAAAGGCAGAGACCCAGTACTTC	CASSDSRTAKVPKAETQYF
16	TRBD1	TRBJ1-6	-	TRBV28	TGTGCCAGCAGTGGGACAGGGGGCGGGTATAATTCACCCCTCCACTTT	CASSGTGGGYNSPLHF
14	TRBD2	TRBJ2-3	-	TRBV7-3	TGTGCCAGCAACAAGGGACTAGCGACAGATACGCAGTATTTT	CASNKGLATDTQYF
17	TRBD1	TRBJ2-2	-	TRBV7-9	TGTGCCAGCAGCACTAGGTTCGGGACAGGGAACACCGGGGAGCTGTTTTTT	CASSTRFGTGNTGELFF
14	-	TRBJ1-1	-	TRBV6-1	TGTGCCAGCAGGCTACCGGGACAGAACACTGAAGCTTTCTTT	CASRLPGQNTEAFF
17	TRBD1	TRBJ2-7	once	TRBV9	TGTGCCAGCAGCGTAGATTCTCCGGGACAGGGGGTGCACGAGCAGTACTTC	CASSVDSPGQGVHEQYF
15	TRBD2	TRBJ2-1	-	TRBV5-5	TGTGCCAGCAGCATTACCGGGACTAGCGCCAACGAGCAGTTCTTC	CASSITGTSANEQFF